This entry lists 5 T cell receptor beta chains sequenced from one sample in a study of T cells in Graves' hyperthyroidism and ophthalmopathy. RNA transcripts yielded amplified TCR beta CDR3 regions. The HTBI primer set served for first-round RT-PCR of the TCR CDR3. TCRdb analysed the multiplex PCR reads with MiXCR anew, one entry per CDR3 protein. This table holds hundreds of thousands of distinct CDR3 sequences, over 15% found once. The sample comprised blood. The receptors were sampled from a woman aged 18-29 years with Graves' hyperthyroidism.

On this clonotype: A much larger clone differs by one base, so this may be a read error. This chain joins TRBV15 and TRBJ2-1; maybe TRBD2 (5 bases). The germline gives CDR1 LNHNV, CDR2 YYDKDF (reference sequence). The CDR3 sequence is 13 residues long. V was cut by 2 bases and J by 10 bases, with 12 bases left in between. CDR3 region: CATSRQRTEEQFF. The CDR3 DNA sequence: TGTGCCACCAGCAGACAACGGACTGAGGAGCAGTTCTTC. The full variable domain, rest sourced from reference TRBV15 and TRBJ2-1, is DAMVIQNPRYQVTQFGKPVTLSCSQTLNHNVMYWYQQKSSQAPKLLFHYYDKDFNNEADTPDNFQSRRPNTSFCFLDIRSPGLGDTAMYLCATSRQRTEEQFFGPGTRLTVL.

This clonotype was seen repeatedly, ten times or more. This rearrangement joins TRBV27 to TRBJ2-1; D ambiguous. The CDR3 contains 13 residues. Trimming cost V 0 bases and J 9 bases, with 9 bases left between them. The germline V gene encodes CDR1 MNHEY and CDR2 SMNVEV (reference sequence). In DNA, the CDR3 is TGTGCCAGCAGTTTATCGACACTGGTTGAGCAGTTCTTC. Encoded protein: CASSLSTLVEQFF.

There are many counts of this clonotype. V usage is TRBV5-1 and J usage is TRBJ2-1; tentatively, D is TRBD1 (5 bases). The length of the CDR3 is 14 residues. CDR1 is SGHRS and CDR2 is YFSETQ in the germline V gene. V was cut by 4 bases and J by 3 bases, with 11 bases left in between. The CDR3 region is CASSSRVLYNEQFF. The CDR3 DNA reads TGCGCCAGCAGCAGCAGGGTACTCTACAATGAGCAGTTCTTC.

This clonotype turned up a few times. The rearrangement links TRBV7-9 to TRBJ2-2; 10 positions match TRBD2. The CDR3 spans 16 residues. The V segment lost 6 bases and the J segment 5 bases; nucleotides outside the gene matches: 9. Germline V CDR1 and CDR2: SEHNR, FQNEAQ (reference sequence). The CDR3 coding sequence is TGTGCCAGCAGTTATCGAAGCGGGAGGGGAACCGGGGAGCTGTTTTTT. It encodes CASSYRSGRGTGELFF.

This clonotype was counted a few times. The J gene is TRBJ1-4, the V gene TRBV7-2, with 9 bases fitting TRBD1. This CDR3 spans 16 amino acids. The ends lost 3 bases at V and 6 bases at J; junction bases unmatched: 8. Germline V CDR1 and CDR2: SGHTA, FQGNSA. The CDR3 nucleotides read TGTGCCAGCAGCTTCGCCACCGGGACAGGGTATGAAAAACTGTTTTTT. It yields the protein CASSFATGTGYEKLFF. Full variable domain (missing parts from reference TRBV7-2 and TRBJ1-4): GAGVSQSPSNKVTEKGKDVELRCDPISGHTALYWYRQSLGQGLEFLIYFQGNSAPDKSGLPSDRFSAERTGGSVSTLTIQRTQQEDSAVYLCASSFATGTGYEKLFFGSGTQLSVL.